This entry describes one T cell receptor beta chain. The data stem from a study of cytomegalovirus exposure and HLA in healthy donors. The primer mix had 60 Vbeta and 13 Jbeta primers. Produced via immunoSEQ multiplex PCR; TCRdb's table is partial and in-frame only. Among roughly 150,000 clones listed, 76% were seen once. Deletions cut 9 bases from V and 6 bases from J, with 24 bases between. This CDR3 spans 16 amino acids. Germline V gives CDR1 SGHTS, CDR2 YDEGEE. This sequence joins TRBV5-8 and TRBJ2-2; tentatively, D is TRBD1 (5 bases). The sample consisted of PBMCs. The clonotype comes from a male donor in good health and CMV-seronegative. For the CDR3, the DNA is TGTGCCACCGGTAGGGGCCCACCGACAGTGCCCGGGGAGCTGTTTTTT. Translation: CATGRGPPTVPGELFF.